Listed here are 13 T cell receptor beta chains from one sample, sequenced in a study of T cell responses to AZD1222 COVID-19 vaccine. The assay was immunoSEQ multiplex PCR, and TCRdb's table has in-frame clones only and misses some. Among over 110,000 clones listed, around 94% were seen once. The source material was peripheral blood, sampled 28 days after the second AZD1222 dose. All receptors derive from an adult who received the AZD1222 COVID-19 vaccine.

This sequence joins TRBV7-9 and TRBJ1-2; 8 bases match TRBD1. This CDR3 is built from 13 residues. Germline CDR1 SEHNR, CDR2 FQNEAQ (reference sequence). V lost 2 bases and J lost 6; bases outside the gene matches: 2. The CDR3 nucleotides are TGTGCCAGCAGCTTACAGGGGGCCCATGGCTACACCTTC. Encoded protein: CASSLQGAHGYTF.

For the CDR3, the DNA is TGTGCCAGCTCCCCCGGCCTGGGGACAGGGCGAGGCTACACCTTC. Amino acid sequence: CASSPGLGTGRGYTF. This sequence joins TRBV6-4 and TRBJ1-2; 9 bases are shared with TRBD1. Germline V gives CDR1 MRHNA, CDR2 SNTAGT. V lost 8 bases, J lost 8 bases, and 15 bases stayed unmatched. CDR3 length equals 15 residues.

This sequence joins TRBV30 and TRBJ1-2; no definite D call. Germline V gene data show CDR1 as GTSNPN and CDR2 as SVGIG (reference sequence). The CDR3 loop spans 13 amino acids. V dropped 5 bases and J dropped 7 bases, with 17 bases sitting between them. CDR3 sequence reads: CAWLRSGVGGYTF. The CDR3, as DNA: TGTGCCTGGCTTAGGTCCGGGGTAGGTGGCTACACCTTC. The full variable domain, with the rest looked up from reference TRBV30 and TRBJ1-2, is SQTIHQWPATLVQPVGSPLSLECTVEGTSNPNLYWYRQAAGRGLQLLFYSVGIGQISSEVPQNLSASRPQDRQFILSSKKLLLSDSGFYLCAWLRSGVGGYTFGSGTRLTVV.

This chain links TRBV15 with TRBJ1-2, with 7 bases lining up with TRBD1. With V trimmed by 1 base and J by 4 bases, 3 bases remained unmatched. The length of the CDR3 is 14 residues. CDR1 and CDR2 from the germline V gene are LNHNV and YYDKDF (reference sequence). CDR3 amino acids: CATSRGRDSYGYTF. CDR3 DNA sequence: TGTGCCACCAGCAGAGGCCGGGACAGCTATGGCTACACCTTC.

This chain uses TRBV5-1 with TRBJ1-1; the D gene is possibly TRBD1 (6 bases). Trimming cost V 4 bases and J 5 bases, with 18 bases left between them. Germline V gives CDR1 SGHRS, CDR2 YFSETQ. This CDR3 contains 15 residues. This CDR3 is CASSREGGGLTEAFF. The DNA of the CDR3 is TGCGCCAGCAGCCGAGAAGGGGGTGGATTGACTGAAGCTTTCTTT.

The V gene is TRBV12-3 or TRBV12-4, the J gene TRBJ2-7; no clear D gene. The CDR3 covers 11 residues. Trimming removed 4 bases from V and 2 bases from J, with 3 bases in between. CDR3: CASSYTYEQYF. The CDR3, as DNA: TGTGCCAGCAGTTACACCTACGAGCAGTACTTC.

The chain carries TRBV6-5 and TRBJ2-3; the match to TRBD2 covers 12 bases. The V gene end was trimmed by 5 bases and the J gene end by 8 bases; junction bases not matched to a gene: 5. Germline assignment: CDR1 MNHEY and CDR2 SVGAGI. The CDR3 has 14 amino acids. The CDR3 sequence: CASSLTSGGGTQYF. The CDR3 DNA sequence: TGTGCCAGCAGTCTGACTAGCGGGGGTGGTACGCAGTATTTT.

This chain connects TRBV30 to TRBJ1-1; D may be TRBD1 (6 bases). Germline CDR1 is GTSNPN and CDR2 is SVGIG (reference sequence). The CDR3 runs 12 residues. Trimming pared 2 bases from V and 8 bases from J, leaving 12 bases between. The CDR3 is CAWSYQGLEAFF. In DNA form, the CDR3 reads TGTGCCTGGAGTTACCAGGGGCTGGAAGCTTTCTTT.

This clone was observed a single time. The chain has TRBV10-3 and TRBJ1-1; D may be TRBD1 (6 bases). Germline CDR1 is ENHRY and CDR2 is SYGVKD. The V end was cut by 3 bases, the J end by 6 bases, with 14 bases between. The CDR3 length is 14 residues. The CDR3 spells CAISDLGASSEAFF. CDR3 bases: TGTGCCATCAGTGATCTGGGGGCATCCTCTGAAGCTTTCTTT.

The J gene is TRBJ1-1, the V gene TRBV6-5; D is perhaps TRBD1 (5 bases). CDR1 and CDR2 (germline): MNHEY, SVGAGI. Trimming stripped 1 base from V and 11 bases from J, with 11 bases between. This CDR3 is built from 12 residues. The CDR3 DNA reads TGTGCCAGCAGTTACTTTGGGGGATCGGCTTTCTTT. Translated, it gives CASSYFGGSAFF.

The CDR3 DNA sequence: TGTGCCAGTAGCCGACAGGGCCATGGCTACACCTTC. Its protein product is CASSRQGHGYTF. The chain recombines TRBV19 with TRBJ1-2; 7 bases agree with TRBD1. This CDR3 has 12 residues. Germline assignment: CDR1 LNHDA and CDR2 SQIVND (reference sequence). Losses at the gene ends were 6 bases for V and 6 bases for J; bases not matched to a gene: 4. The complete variable domain, with remaining parts taken from reference TRBV19 and TRBJ1-2, reads DGGITQSPKYLFRKEGQNVTLSCEQNLNHDAMYWYRQDPGQGLRLIYYSQIVNDFQKGDIAEGYSVSREKKESFPLTVTSAQKNPTAFYLCASSRQGHGYTFGSGTRLTVV.

This chain connects TRBV27 to TRBJ1-2; TRBD1 aligns across 9 bases. The CDR3 covers 16 residues. From germline, CDR1 is MNHEY and CDR2 SMNVEV (reference sequence). J gave up 7 bases and V 6 bases, and 15 bases lay outside the gene matches. In DNA form, the CDR3 reads TGTGCCAGCAGCCCCGCCGCCGGACAGGGGTTTGGTGGCTACACCTTC. Translation gives CASSPAAGQGFGGYTF.

V and J are TRBV30 and TRBJ1-5; D gene ambiguous. Trimming shortened V by 6 bases and J by 7 bases, and 13 bases separated the two germline ends. The length of the CDR3 is 12 residues. Looked up from germline, CDR1 is GTSNPN and CDR2 is SVGIG (reference sequence). CDR3 amino acids: CACPSGGQPQHF. CDR3 in DNA: TGTGCCTGCCCTTCGGGAGGACAGCCCCAGCATTTT.